One and the same sample provided the 5 T cell receptor beta chains below, sequenced in a study of blood T cell repertoires in COVID-19. Data came from immunoSEQ multiplex PCR; TCRdb stores just in-frame clones and leaves some out. This table has about 48,000 clones, more than 75% appearing once. Material for sequencing was peripheral blood. The receptors come from an elderly woman with COVID-19, enrolled during active disease.

The V gene is TRBV28, the J gene TRBJ2-7; D may be TRBD2 (6 bases). CDR1 is MDHEN and CDR2 is SYDVKM in the germline V gene. The CDR3 runs to 16 residues. V was pared by 5 bases and J by 6 bases, with 23 bases between. DNA for the CDR3: TGTGCCAGCAGTGTTGTAGCGGTGGCAGGGTTCGGCGAGCAGTACTTC. Translated: CASSVVAVAGFGEQYF. The full variable domain, rest sourced from reference TRBV28 and TRBJ2-7, is DVKVTQSSRYLVKRTGEKVFLECVQDMDHENMFWYRQDPGLGLRLIYFSYDVKMKEKGDIPEGYSVSREKKERFSLILESASTNQTSMYLCASSVVAVAGFGEQYFGPGTRLTVT.

The rearrangement uses TRBV28 and TRBJ1-3; D remains ambiguous. Trimming left V 4 bases short and J 7 bases short, with 14 bases between. Germline V gives CDR1 MDHEN, CDR2 SYDVKM. The CDR3 has 14 amino acids. The CDR3 coding sequence is TGTGCCAGCAGTTCCCCCAGAAGCGGGAACACCATATATTTT. This encodes CASSSPRSGNTIYF.

The chain joins TRBV3-1 (or the pseudogene TRBV3-2) to TRBJ1-1, with TRBD1 as a possible D gene (5 bases). Deletions cut 0 bases from V and 7 bases from J, with 9 bases between. Germline V gene lookup returns CDR1 LGHDT and CDR2 YNNKEL (reference sequence). The CDR3 is made up of 13 amino acids. The chain's CDR3 is CASSQEGRVEAFF. CDR3 nucleotide sequence: TGTGCCAGCAGCCAAGAGGGCAGGGTTGAAGCTTTCTTT.

V and J are TRBV10-3 and TRBJ1-2; TRBD1 aligns across 7 bases. Germline CDR1 is ENHRY and CDR2 is SYGVKD. This CDR3 comprises 12 residues. V was pared by 6 bases and J by 7 bases, with 5 bases of the junction left unmatched. The CDR3 protein is CAISAQGVGYTF. CDR3 bases: TGTGCCATCAGCGCTCAGGGGGTTGGCTACACCTTC.

The rearrangement joins TRBV7-2 to TRBJ2-2; the D is unclear. Trimming left V 6 bases short and J 2 bases short, with 13 bases between. CDR3 length: 15 amino acids. The germline CDR1 and CDR2 sequences are SGHTA and FQGNSA. The CDR3 here is CASRTYGGNTGELFF. DNA for the CDR3: TGTGCCAGCAGAACCTACGGTGGTAACACCGGGGAGCTGTTTTTT.